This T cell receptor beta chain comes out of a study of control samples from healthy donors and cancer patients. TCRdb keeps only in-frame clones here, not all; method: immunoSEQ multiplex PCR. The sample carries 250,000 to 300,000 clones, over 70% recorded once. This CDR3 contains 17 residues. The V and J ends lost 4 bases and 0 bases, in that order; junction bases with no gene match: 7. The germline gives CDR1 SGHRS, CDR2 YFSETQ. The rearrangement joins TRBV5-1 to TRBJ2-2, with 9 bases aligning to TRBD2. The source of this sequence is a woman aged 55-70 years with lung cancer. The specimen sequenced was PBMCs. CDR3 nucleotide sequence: TGCGCCAGCAGCGGGGTAGCGGGGGCTCCGAACACCGGGGAGCTGTTTTTT. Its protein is CASSGVAGAPNTGELFF.